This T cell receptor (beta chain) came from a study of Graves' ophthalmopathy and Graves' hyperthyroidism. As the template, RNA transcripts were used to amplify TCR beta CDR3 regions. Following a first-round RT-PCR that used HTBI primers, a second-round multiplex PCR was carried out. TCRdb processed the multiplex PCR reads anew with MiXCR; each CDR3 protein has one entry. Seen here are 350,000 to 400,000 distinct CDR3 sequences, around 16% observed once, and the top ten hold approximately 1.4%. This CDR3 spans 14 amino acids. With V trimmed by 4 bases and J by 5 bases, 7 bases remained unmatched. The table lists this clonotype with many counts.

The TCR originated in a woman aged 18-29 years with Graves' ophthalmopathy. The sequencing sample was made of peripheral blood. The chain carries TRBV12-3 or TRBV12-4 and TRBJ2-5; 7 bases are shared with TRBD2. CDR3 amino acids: CASSWRGSGETQYF. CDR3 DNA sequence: TGTGCCAGCAGTTGGCGGGGGAGTGGGGAGACCCAGTACTTC.